This TCR beta chain was identified in a study of shared clonotypes between healthy human individuals (dated by TCRdb to 2020 to 2021). In terms of the full investigation: The cohort included three men and a couple of women between 18 and 49 years of age. To estimate repertoire size and how much clonotypes are shared between individuals, the study performed deep sequencing of blood TCR repertoires from five healthy adults. Between about 0.8 and 9 billion PBMCs per donor were obtained by leukapheresis. To increase sequencing depth and limit assay-specific biases, TCR repertoire library preparation and sequencing were carried out by different laboratories using diverse techniques. For each donor, three plates each were used for CD4 naive and CD4 memory, two plates were used for CD8 naive, and one plate was used for CD8 memory.

Results and caveats for the whole study, not just this receptor: Approximately 4.8% of naive CD4, 3.5% of naive CD8, approximately 2.2% of memory CD4, and about 0.4% of memory CD8 clonotypes were shared across several donors. Sampling was restricted to blood, and TCR repertoires in tissue are likely to differ from TCR repertoires in blood. Based on pairwise subsampling, the degree of clonotype sharing among donors was expected to be affected by sequencing depth. Naive subsets generally had larger estimated clonotype richness than memory subsets. Because the study included a small number of donors, the genetic and exposure-history diversity represented was limited. Compared with non-shared clonotypes, clonotypes shared by all four sorted-subset donors had higher generation probabilities. Rarefaction of sorted-subset datasets indicated incomplete sequencing despite the large sequencing depth.

With regard to this clone: No cognate antigen has been identified for it. Per-base qualities were not stored, and no clone one base away is much larger.

Donors were healthy HIV-negative adults with no recently reported acute infections or vaccinations. All donors were Caucasian adults living in Nashville, Tennessee, USA. CD4+ T cells were enriched by magnetic negative selection; naive cells were then positively selected on CD45RA, and the negative fraction formed the memory subset. Blood was collected by leukapheresis, and PBMCs were isolated by Ficoll-Histopaque density gradient centrifugation and then cryopreserved in liquid nitrogen vapor phase. Purity and quantity of every magnetically sorted T cell population were checked by analytical flow cytometry. Genomic DNA was isolated from every sorted fraction and measured by UV absorbance on a Nanodrop 2000c. TCR CDR3 regions were amplified from genomic DNA by multiplex PCR using the deep immunoSEQ assay. Extracted genomic DNA from each cell subset was spread evenly across all wells of several immunoSEQ 96-well plates, with each plate serving as a replicate. For sorted subsets, each replicate PCR was loaded with 150 to 250 ng genomic DNA, equivalent to 30,000 or so T cell genomes. Purified libraries were quantified with a Qubit 3.0 fluorometer, sized on a Bioanalyzer 2100, and re-quantified with the KAPA Library Quantification kit. Every immunoSEQ 96-well plate was sequenced on a separate single-read 150-cycle Illumina NextSeq 550 flow cell. In the original analysis: The immunoSEQ output contained only junctional sequences without quality scores, so filtering could not match that applied to full-length reads. To assign V/J genes and CDR3, sequences were annotated against IMGT germline references using PyIR, a Python wrapper for IgBLAST v1.9. Reads were removed for weak V/J assignments (E-value above 1e-6), missing CDR3, stop codons, out-of-frame junctions, or ambiguous translated residues. V3J clonotypes were defined as sequences sharing the same inferred V gene, J gene, and CDR3 amino acid sequence. Percentage overlap between repertoires was computed as shared unique clonotypes divided by the size of the smaller repertoire. RTK rarefaction, the Chao1 estimator, and Recon v2.1 estimates of unobserved clonotypes were used to assess repertoire richness. Generation probabilities for all TCRbeta clonotypes obtained by the gDNA method from several donors were computed using OLGA. Imported from immuneACCESS, the table was reduced by TCRdb to in-frame sequences with V and J called. These copies leave out some clones; in studies compared against another copy, an unresolved V gene accounts for under half, and the cause of the remainder is not known. V and J calls and clone size are those listed in that table; D and trimming were worked out from the DNA. For this sample there are about 680,000 clones; about two thirds appear just once. Together, the top ten hold 1.8% of the sample.

Sequenced input: memory CD4+ T cells sorted from blood. The sample's cell subset or site label, decoded: CD45RA-negative fraction. This receptor was taken from a woman in her 30s in good health.

CDR3 reads: CASRPYGAGYTF. The nucleotide sequence reads TGTGCCAGCAGACCGTACGGCGCTGGCTACACCTTC. The V and J segments used are TRBV7-3 and TRBJ1-2; the D gene identity is not certain. Via the germline V gene, CDR1 is SGHTA and CDR2 FQGTGA. The V end loses 6 bases and the J end loses 7 bases, and a stretch of 12 bases separates them. From its cysteine to its phenylalanine, the CDR3 spans 12 amino acids. Only the CDR3 DNA is retained, 36 bases long and in frame from the first base.